This T cell receptor beta chain appears in the sequencing data of a study of cytomegalovirus exposure and HLA in healthy donors. The CDR3 consists of 13 residues. Germline V CDR1 and CDR2: ENHRY, SYGVKD. The V segment lost 9 bases and the J segment 0 bases; nucleotides outside the gene matches: 3. Whole-study findings and limits: 150 or so TCR beta chains were listed as cytomegalovirus-associated.

This clone has more than one count but fewer than ten. Its antigen is still unknown. PCR amplification relied on 60 Vbeta primers (plus 13 Jbeta primers). Authors' data handling: Later, 80 million or so unique TCR beta chains were counted in an analysis, and roughly 11 million of them were shared. Sequencing used immunoSEQ multiplex PCR; TCRdb keeps in-frame clones, though not all of them. V and J calls and clone size are copied from that table; D and trimming were computed from the DNA. Among 52,000 or so clones listed, 60% to 80% were seen once. The sequenced material came from PBMCs. The rearrangement uses TRBV10-3 and TRBJ1-1, with 8 bases matching TRBD1. The origin of this receptor is a woman in her thirties or forties in good health and CMV-seropositive. This chain's CDR3 is CAIGQGLNTEAFF. The CDR3 region has the DNA TGTGCCATTGGACAGGGATTGAACACTGAAGCTTTCTTT.